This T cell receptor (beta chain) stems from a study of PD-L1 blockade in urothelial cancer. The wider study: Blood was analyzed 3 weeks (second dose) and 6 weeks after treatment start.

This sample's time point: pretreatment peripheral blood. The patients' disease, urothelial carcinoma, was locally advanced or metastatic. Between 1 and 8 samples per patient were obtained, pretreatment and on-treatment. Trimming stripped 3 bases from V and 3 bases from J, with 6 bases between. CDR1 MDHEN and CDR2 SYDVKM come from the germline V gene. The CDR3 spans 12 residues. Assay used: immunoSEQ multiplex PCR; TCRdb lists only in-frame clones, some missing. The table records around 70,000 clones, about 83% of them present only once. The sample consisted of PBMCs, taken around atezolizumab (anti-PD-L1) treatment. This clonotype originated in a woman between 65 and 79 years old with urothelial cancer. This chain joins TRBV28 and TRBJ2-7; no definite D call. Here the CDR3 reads CASSFLNYEQYF. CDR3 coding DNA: TGTGCCAGCAGTTTTCTAAACTACGAGCAGTACTTC.